The rows below give T cell receptor beta chains drawn from one sample of a study of human T cells and chemical hapten exposure. TCRdb reanalysed the RACE reads using MiXCR and keeps one entry per CDR3 protein. This sample has a few hundred thousand distinct CDR3 sequences, with about 6% found just once. This specimen was whole blood, taken in connection with sensitization to the hapten diphenylcyclopropenone (DPC). Receptors were obtained from a woman aged 18-35 years with alopecia areata. Some clones in this sample may be carry-over from other donors' samples. CDR3s include the opening cysteine and the closing phenylalanine or tryptophan. A D gene is named only where the DNA matches it firmly. Expanded clones are given a class, and other clones once, few, many or no size at all.

j_call: TRBJ2-3; v_call: TRBV7-9; d_call: -; clone_size: -; cdr3_aa: CASRRGLPGDTQYF; cdr3_nt: TGTGCCAGCAGGAGGGGCCTCCCCGGGGATACGCAGTATTTT
j_call: TRBJ1-3; v_call: TRBV7-8; d_call: -; clone_size: many; cdr3_aa: CASSFLGGSGNTIYF; cdr3_nt: TGTGCCAGCAGCTTCTTAGGGGGCTCTGGAAACACCATATATTTT
j_call: TRBJ1-6; v_call: TRBV28; d_call: -; clone_size: many; cdr3_aa: CASSLGVMDSPLHF; cdr3_nt: TGTGCCAGCAGTTTGGGGGTCATGGATTCACCCCTCCACTTT
j_call: TRBJ2-1; v_call: TRBV2; d_call: -; clone_size: few; cdr3_aa: CASKGDSNNEQFF; cdr3_nt: TGTGCCAGCAAGGGGGACTCTAACAATGAGCAGTTCTTC
j_call: TRBJ2-1; v_call: TRBV7-9; d_call: TRBD1; clone_size: many; cdr3_aa: CASSLKGQGYNEQFF; cdr3_nt: TGTGCCAGCAGCTTAAAGGGACAGGGATACAATGAGCAGTTCTTC
j_call: TRBJ2-3; v_call: TRBV6-2/TRBV6-3; d_call: TRBD2; clone_size: many; cdr3_aa: CASSYMGLGDTQYF; cdr3_nt: TGTGCCAGCAGTTATATGGGACTAGGAGATACGCAGTATTTT
j_call: TRBJ1-5; v_call: TRBV5-6; d_call: TRBD1; clone_size: -; cdr3_aa: CASGPRPGTGNNQPQHF; cdr3_nt: TGTGCCAGCGGGCCTAGACCCGGGACAGGGAATAATCAGCCCCAGCATTTT
j_call: TRBJ2-7; v_call: TRBV20-1; d_call: TRBD2; clone_size: few; cdr3_aa: CSARPIAGGTYEQYF; cdr3_nt: TGCAGTGCTAGACCCATAGCGGGGGGCACCTACGAGCAGTACTTC
j_call: TRBJ2-7; v_call: TRBV15; d_call: -; clone_size: -; cdr3_aa: CATSRDGGKQYF; cdr3_nt: TGTGCCACCAGCAGAGATGGTGGGAAGCAGTACTTC
j_call: TRBJ2-7; v_call: TRBV9; d_call: TRBD2; clone_size: many; cdr3_aa: CASSPLAGGYEQYF; cdr3_nt: TGTGCCAGCAGCCCTCTGGCGGGGGGCTACGAGCAGTACTTC
j_call: TRBJ1-5; v_call: TRBV5-6; d_call: -; clone_size: many; cdr3_aa: CASSLIRGADQPQHF; cdr3_nt: TGTGCCAGCAGCTTAATCAGGGGTGCAGATCAGCCCCAGCATTTT
j_call: TRBJ2-3; v_call: TRBV29-1; d_call: -; clone_size: many; cdr3_aa: CSVEFSTDTQYF; cdr3_nt: TGCAGCGTTGAATTCAGCACAGATACGCAGTATTTT
j_call: TRBJ1-3; v_call: TRBV7-9; d_call: -; clone_size: -; cdr3_aa: CASIFGLSGNTIYF; cdr3_nt: TGTGCCAGCATCTTTGGCCTCTCTGGAAACACCATATATTTT
j_call: TRBJ1-5; v_call: TRBV7-8; d_call: TRBD1; clone_size: few; cdr3_aa: CASSLRGWDRVDTQPQHF; cdr3_nt: TGTGCCAGCAGCTTACGGGGTTGGGACAGGGTTGACACTCAGCCCCAGCATTTT
j_call: TRBJ1-1; v_call: TRBV6-2/TRBV6-3; d_call: TRBD1; clone_size: many; cdr3_aa: CASSYSPDRGVPEAFF; cdr3_nt: TGTGCCAGCAGTTACTCCCCCGACAGGGGGGTCCCTGAAGCTTTCTTT
j_call: TRBJ1-1; v_call: TRBV27; d_call: -; clone_size: many; cdr3_aa: CASSRPGNTEAFF; cdr3_nt: TGTGCCAGCAGCCGTCCCGGGAACACTGAAGCTTTCTTT
j_call: TRBJ2-3; v_call: TRBV24-1; d_call: -; clone_size: few; cdr3_aa: CATSDGGGWSGTDTQYF; cdr3_nt: TGTGCCACCAGTGATGGAGGCGGCTGGTCGGGCACAGATACGCAGTATTTT
j_call: TRBJ2-7; v_call: TRBV7-2; d_call: TRBD2; clone_size: -; cdr3_aa: CASSPTAGGPYSTYEQYF; cdr3_nt: TGTGCCAGCAGCCCCACTGCGGGGGGGCCCTATTCTACCTACGAGCAGTACTTC
j_call: TRBJ2-1; v_call: TRBV12-3/TRBV12-4; d_call: -; clone_size: many; cdr3_aa: CASSLTSGDEQFF; cdr3_nt: TGTGCCAGCAGTTTAACCTCCGGGGATGAGCAGTTCTTC
j_call: TRBJ2-6; v_call: TRBV4-2; d_call: -; clone_size: many; cdr3_aa: CASSQDRVTGANVLTF; cdr3_nt: TGTGCCAGCAGCCAAGATCGAGTAACTGGGGCCAACGTCCTGACTTTC
j_call: TRBJ2-2; v_call: TRBV29-1; d_call: TRBD1; clone_size: many; cdr3_aa: CSVGQGGTNTGELFF; cdr3_nt: TGCAGCGTCGGACAGGGGGGCACGAACACCGGGGAGCTGTTTTTT
j_call: TRBJ2-7; v_call: TRBV28; d_call: -; clone_size: -; cdr3_aa: CASSFLSYEQYF; cdr3_nt: TGTGCCAGCAGTTTCTTATCCTACGAGCAGTACTTC
j_call: TRBJ2-5; v_call: TRBV28; d_call: -; clone_size: many; cdr3_aa: CASSLGNQETQYF; cdr3_nt: TGTGCCAGCAGTTTAGGCAACCAAGAGACCCAGTACTTC
j_call: TRBJ2-3; v_call: TRBV24-1; d_call: -; clone_size: -; cdr3_aa: CATSDLKREDTQYF; cdr3_nt: TGTGCCACCAGTGATTTGAAGAGGGAGGATACGCAGTATTTT
j_call: TRBJ2-7; v_call: TRBV12-3/TRBV12-4; d_call: TRBD2; clone_size: -; cdr3_aa: CASSLGRGVSYEQYF; cdr3_nt: TGTGCCAGCAGTTTAGGGCGGGGGGTCTCCTACGAGCAGTACTTC
j_call: TRBJ2-7; v_call: TRBV28; d_call: -; clone_size: few; cdr3_aa: CASSLQEGNYEQYF; cdr3_nt: TGTGCCAGCAGTTTGCAGGAGGGAAACTACGAGCAGTACTTC
j_call: TRBJ1-6; v_call: TRBV11-3; d_call: -; clone_size: many; cdr3_aa: CASSAGGGRSPLHF; cdr3_nt: TGTGCCAGCAGTGCCGGGGGAGGTCGATCACCCCTCCACTTT
j_call: TRBJ2-3; v_call: TRBV20-1; d_call: -; clone_size: many; cdr3_aa: CSALISGGATDTQYF; cdr3_nt: TGCAGTGCTCTTATTAGCGGAGGGGCCACAGATACGCAGTATTTT
j_call: TRBJ1-1; v_call: TRBV5-5; d_call: -; clone_size: few; cdr3_aa: CASSPGRIMNTEAFF; cdr3_nt: TGTGCCAGCAGTCCAGGACGGATTATGAACACTGAAGCTTTCTTT
j_call: TRBJ2-1; v_call: TRBV7-6; d_call: TRBD1; clone_size: few; cdr3_aa: CASSSEITGGPLSNEQFF; cdr3_nt: TGTGCCAGCAGCTCAGAAATCACAGGGGGCCCGCTGTCCAATGAGCAGTTCTTC
j_call: TRBJ2-7; v_call: TRBV6-1; d_call: -; clone_size: -; cdr3_aa: CASSGGWQPSSYEQYF; cdr3_nt: TGTGCCAGCAGCGGTGGGTGGCAACCCAGCTCCTACGAGCAGTACTTC
j_call: TRBJ2-7; v_call: TRBV5-1; d_call: TRBD1; clone_size: few; cdr3_aa: CASSLGQGTHEQYF; cdr3_nt: TGCGCCAGCAGCCTCGGACAGGGCACCCACGAGCAGTACTTC
j_call: TRBJ2-5; v_call: TRBV4-3; d_call: TRBD2; clone_size: few; cdr3_aa: CASSQRTSGDIIETQYF; cdr3_nt: TGCGCCAGCAGCCAGCGGACTAGCGGGGACATAATCGAGACCCAGTACTTC
j_call: TRBJ1-6; v_call: TRBV7-9; d_call: -; clone_size: many; cdr3_aa: CASTLGGTDNSPLHF; cdr3_nt: TGTGCCAGCACCCTTGGGGGGACGGATAATTCACCCCTCCACTTT
j_call: TRBJ2-3; v_call: TRBV20-1; d_call: -; clone_size: few; cdr3_aa: CSARGGNGPDTQYF; cdr3_nt: TGCAGTGCTAGAGGCGGGAATGGCCCAGATACGCAGTATTTT
j_call: TRBJ1-2; v_call: TRBV7-9; d_call: -; clone_size: -; cdr3_aa: CASSLNQANYGYTF; cdr3_nt: TGTGCCAGCAGCTTAAACCAGGCCAACTATGGCTACACCTTC
j_call: TRBJ1-5; v_call: TRBV6-2/TRBV6-3; d_call: -; clone_size: -; cdr3_aa: CASSYSWGASLSNQPQHF; cdr3_nt: TGTGCCAGCAGTTACTCGTGGGGCGCATCCCTCAGCAATCAGCCCCAGCATTTT
j_call: TRBJ1-1; v_call: TRBV27; d_call: -; clone_size: many; cdr3_aa: CASSLWGARGHTEAFF; cdr3_nt: TGTGCCAGCAGTTTATGGGGGGCGCGAGGCCACACTGAAGCTTTCTTT
j_call: TRBJ2-7; v_call: TRBV4-1; d_call: TRBD1; clone_size: -; cdr3_aa: CASSQESGGLSYEQYF; cdr3_nt: TGCGCCAGCAGCCAAGAGTCAGGGGGCCTTTCGTACGAGCAGTACTTC
j_call: TRBJ1-5; v_call: TRBV18; d_call: TRBD1; clone_size: -; cdr3_aa: CASSPQEGARIGQPQHF; cdr3_nt: TGTGCCAGCTCACCACAGGAGGGGGCGCGAATTGGGCAGCCCCAGCATTTT
j_call: TRBJ2-3; v_call: TRBV7-8; d_call: TRBD2; clone_size: -; cdr3_aa: CASSLATSPSTQYF; cdr3_nt: TGTGCCAGCAGCTTAGCGACTAGCCCGTCTACGCAGTATTTT
j_call: TRBJ1-5; v_call: TRBV6-2/TRBV6-3; d_call: -; clone_size: many; cdr3_aa: CASSYSFSYSNQPQHF; cdr3_nt: TGTGCCAGCAGTTACTCGTTCAGTTATAGCAATCAGCCCCAGCATTTT
j_call: TRBJ1-4; v_call: TRBV18; d_call: TRBD1; clone_size: -; cdr3_aa: CASSRTGAWVPNEKLFF; cdr3_nt: TGTGCCAGCTCGCGGACAGGGGCCTGGGTCCCGAATGAAAAACTGTTTTTT
j_call: TRBJ1-4; v_call: TRBV18; d_call: TRBD1; clone_size: many; cdr3_aa: CASSSGTENEKLFF; cdr3_nt: TGTGCCAGCTCATCCGGGACAGAGAATGAAAAACTGTTTTTT
j_call: TRBJ1-5; v_call: TRBV2; d_call: TRBD1; clone_size: -; cdr3_aa: CASREDRVSNQPQHF; cdr3_nt: TGTGCCAGCAGGGAAGACAGGGTTAGCAATCAGCCCCAGCATTTT
j_call: TRBJ1-4; v_call: TRBV7-2; d_call: -; clone_size: many; cdr3_aa: CASSFFFQGEKLFF; cdr3_nt: TGTGCCAGCAGCTTCTTTTTTCAGGGTGAAAAACTGTTTTTT
j_call: TRBJ2-2; v_call: TRBV5-4; d_call: -; clone_size: many; cdr3_aa: CASSPGTPNTGELFF; cdr3_nt: TGTGCCAGCAGCCCCGGGACACCCAACACCGGGGAGCTGTTTTTT
j_call: TRBJ1-2; v_call: TRBV7-2; d_call: -; clone_size: -; cdr3_aa: CASSSFLEYGYTF; cdr3_nt: TGTGCCAGCAGCTCCTTTCTAGAGTATGGCTACACCTTC
j_call: TRBJ2-5; v_call: TRBV5-1; d_call: TRBD1; clone_size: few; cdr3_aa: CASSIDWTGPGETQYF; cdr3_nt: TGCGCCAGCAGCATCGATTGGACAGGCCCAGGGGAGACCCAGTACTTC
j_call: TRBJ1-6; v_call: TRBV6-2/TRBV6-3; d_call: -; clone_size: -; cdr3_aa: CASSKMAGRGNSPLHF; cdr3_nt: TGTGCCAGCAGTAAAATGGCGGGACGGGGCAATTCACCCCTCCACTTT
j_call: TRBJ1-1; v_call: TRBV5-1; d_call: TRBD1; clone_size: many; cdr3_aa: CASSWQGGEMNTEAFF; cdr3_nt: TGCGCCAGCAGCTGGCAGGGGGGAGAGATGAACACTGAAGCTTTCTTT
j_call: TRBJ2-2; v_call: TRBV7-9; d_call: -; clone_size: few; cdr3_aa: CASSLELGRAELFF; cdr3_nt: TGTGCCAGCAGCTTAGAACTGGGCCGGGCCGAGCTGTTTTTT
j_call: TRBJ2-3; v_call: TRBV2; d_call: -; clone_size: few; cdr3_aa: CASSEVRRFGEQYF; cdr3_nt: TGTGCCAGCAGTGAAGTCCGGCGCTTCGGGGAGCAGTATTTT
j_call: TRBJ2-7; v_call: TRBV7-2; d_call: -; clone_size: many; cdr3_aa: CASSRFYEQYF; cdr3_nt: TGTGCCAGCAGCCGATTCTACGAGCAGTACTTC
j_call: TRBJ1-1; v_call: TRBV7-6; d_call: -; clone_size: -; cdr3_aa: CASSLREQGTEAFF; cdr3_nt: TGTGCCAGCAGCTTAAGGGAACAGGGCACTGAAGCTTTCTTT
j_call: TRBJ2-6; v_call: TRBV27; d_call: -; clone_size: -; cdr3_aa: CASREQNWGTLAGANVLTF; cdr3_nt: TGTGCCAGCAGAGAACAAAATTGGGGTACGCTCGCTGGGGCCAACGTCCTGACTTTC
j_call: TRBJ2-6; v_call: TRBV6-5; d_call: -; clone_size: few; cdr3_aa: CASSPQHGSGANVLTF; cdr3_nt: TGTGCCAGCAGTCCTCAGCACGGCTCTGGGGCCAACGTCCTGACTTTC
j_call: TRBJ2-1; v_call: TRBV4-3; d_call: -; clone_size: -; cdr3_aa: CARAGGTYNEQFF; cdr3_nt: TGCGCCAGGGCTGGCGGTACTTACAATGAGCAGTTCTTC
j_call: TRBJ2-6; v_call: TRBV6-5; d_call: -; clone_size: few; cdr3_aa: CASSYSGAASGANVLTF; cdr3_nt: TGTGCCAGCAGTTACTCGGGGGCAGCCTCTGGGGCCAACGTCCTGACTTTC
j_call: TRBJ2-7; v_call: TRBV5-5; d_call: -; clone_size: many; cdr3_aa: CASSFLSGNEQYF; cdr3_nt: TGTGCCAGCAGCTTCCTCTCGGGGAACGAGCAGTACTTC